The 29 T cell receptor beta chains in this list originate from one sample, sequenced in a study of T cells in Graves' hyperthyroidism and ophthalmopathy. Amplification of TCR beta CDR3 regions was performed using RNA transcripts as template. HTBI primers were the set used in a first-round RT-PCR of the TCR CDR3. TCRdb passed the multiplex PCR reads through MiXCR, listing each CDR3 protein once. In the table there are some 550,000 distinct CDR3 sequences, less than 25% of which are singletons. The material sequenced was blood. The receptors shown here come from a man younger than 35 with Graves' hyperthyroidism.

This clonotype has a handful of counts. The V call is TRBV3-1, the J call TRBJ1-5; D unresolved. The germline CDR1 and CDR2 sequences are LGHDT and YNNKEL (reference sequence). V was cut by 4 bases and J by 2 bases, with 12 bases left in between. This CDR3 is 15 amino acids long. In nucleotides, the CDR3 is TGTGCCAGCAGCCCGAACCTTATGGGCAATCAGCCCCAGCATTTT. It is translated as CASSPNLMGNQPQHF.

This clonotype showed up many times. The chain joins TRBV6-2 or TRBV6-3 to TRBJ2-5, with TRBD1 matching over 7 bases. CDR3 length: 13 amino acids. Germline V gene data show CDR1 as MNHEY and CDR2 as SVGEGT. After removal of 6 bases from V and 7 bases from J, the junction contained 8 bases not matched to a gene. The CDR3 loop reads CASSSRQGSTQYF. The CDR3, as DNA: TGTGCCAGCAGCTCCCGACAGGGTTCGACCCAGTACTTC.

This clonotype was recorded at least ten times. The V and J genes are TRBV12-3 or TRBV12-4 and TRBJ2-7; 7 bases align to TRBD2. V was clipped by 8 bases and J by 1 base; unmatched bases: 11. CDR3 size: 15 residues. CDR3 DNA: TGTGCCAGCTCCTTAGGGGAGGGCCCGTCCTACGAGCAGTACTTC. Translated, it gives CASSLGEGPSYEQYF.

The chain joins TRBV18 to TRBJ1-1; no clear D. Between the trimmed V and J ends, which lost 3 bases and 6 bases, there was a span of 11 bases. The CDR3 runs to 13 residues. Germline lookup yields CDR1 KGHSH and CDR2 LQKENI. The CDR3 DNA reads TGTGCCAGCTCACCCATAGAAGGGTCTGAAGCTTTCTTT. This gives the protein CASSPIEGSEAFF.

For this clonotype: This may come from a read error, since a much larger clone is one base off. The J gene is TRBJ2-7, the V gene TRBV16; possible D gene TRBD2, 7 bases. Germline V gives CDR1 KGHSY, CDR2 FQNENV. This CDR3 spans 17 amino acids. The CDR3 region is CAGSQSSLRGPSYEQYF. The CDR3 DNA is TGTGCCGGCAGCCAATCTAGTCTGCGGGGGCCCTCCTACGAGCAGTACTTC.

The sample holds many counts of this clonotype. V and J are TRBV29-1 and TRBJ1-6, with D hard to call. Per germline, CDR1 SQVTM and CDR2 ANQGSEA. CDR3 length equals 11 residues. V was clipped by 0 bases and J by 17 bases, with 11 bases between them. CDR3 coding DNA: TGCAGCGTTGAAGATCGGGGTACTTTCCACTTT. Amino acid sequence: CSVEDRGTFHF.

This clonotype appeared many times. The rearrangement uses TRBV2 and TRBJ2-5, with a weak D call TRBD1 (6 bases). CDR1 and CDR2 (germline): SNHLY, FYNNEI. Trimming removed 6 bases from V and 2 bases from J, with 13 bases in between. The CDR3 is made up of 14 amino acids. The CDR3 spells CASSHLTGQETQYF. In DNA, the CDR3 is TGTGCCAGCAGCCACCTCACAGGGCAAGAGACCCAGTACTTC.

This clonotype was recorded many times. The chain uses TRBV6-5 and TRBJ1-1; D gene unclear. This CDR3 has 15 amino acids. V was shortened by 6 bases and J by 4 bases, with 18 bases between the two germline ends. Germline lookup yields CDR1 MNHEY and CDR2 SVGAGI. In DNA form, the CDR3 reads TGTGCCAGCAGCGGATTAGGATATCGTGCCACTGAAGCTTTCTTT. Residues: CASSGLGYRATEAFF.

This clonotype was observed at least ten times. The J gene is TRBJ2-6, the V gene TRBV27; D remains ambiguous. CDR3 length equals 14 residues. The germline V gene encodes CDR1 MNHEY and CDR2 SMNVEV (reference sequence). V lost 9 bases and J lost 0, with 9 bases in between. The CDR3 nucleotides are TGTGCCAGTTGCTTTGGCTCTGGGGCCAACGTCCTGACTTTC. It is translated as CASCFGSGANVLTF.

This rearrangement joins TRBV20-1 to TRBJ1-2, with no clear D. In germline, CDR1 is DFQATT, CDR2 SNEGSKA (reference sequence). The CDR3 consists of 13 residues. Deletions cut 3 bases from V and 0 bases from J, with 8 bases between. CDR3 amino acids: CSASAATNYGYTF. The CDR3 DNA follows: TGCAGTGCTAGTGCGGCCACTAACTATGGCTACACCTTC.

In this sample, this clonotype turned up a few times. V usage is TRBV28 and J usage is TRBJ2-7, with a possible D match to TRBD2 (6 bases). CDR1 MDHEN and CDR2 SYDVKM come from the germline V gene. The CDR3 extends over 13 amino acids. Trimming took 7 bases from V and 2 from J, leaving 12 bases between them. The CDR3 DNA reads as TGTGCCAGCACCCGGGACTTAGCCTACGAGCAGTACTTC. This sequence encodes CASTRDLAYEQYF.

This clonotype was picked up many times. The V gene is TRBV30, the J gene TRBJ1-2; weak D call: TRBD1 (5 bases). V lost 0 bases and J lost 7, with 15 bases in between. This CDR3 is built from 14 residues. The germline CDR1 and CDR2 sequences are GTSNPN and SVGIG (reference sequence). The CDR3 region has the DNA TGTGCCTGGAGTGTACACGGGACGGTTGTTGGCTACACCTTC. Protein sequence: CAWSVHGTVVGYTF.

This clonotype was counted a few times. The genes are TRBV9 and TRBJ2-7; D possibly corresponds to TRBD1 (5 bases). Trimming took off 0 bases at V and 6 bases at J, with 10 bases between the two ends. The CDR3 consists of 13 residues. From germline, CDR1 is SGDLS and CDR2 YYNGEE. In nucleotides, the CDR3 is TGTGCCAGCAGCGTAGAGGGGCAAAGCGAGCAGTACTTC. Its protein product is CASSVEGQSEQYF.

The genes are TRBV3-1 and TRBJ2-5, with D possibly TRBD1 on 5 matching bases. CDR1 and CDR2 (germline): LGHDT, YNNKEL (reference sequence). This CDR3 comprises 14 residues. The V end lost 0 bases, the J end lost 12 bases, and 17 bases lay between the germline ends. The CDR3 DNA reads TGTGCCAGCAGCCAAGAACGACAGATCCCTGCCAAGTACTTC. This codes for CASSQERQIPAKYF.

The chain employs TRBV6-2 or TRBV6-3 and TRBJ2-5, with no clear D. Trimming shortened V by 4 bases and J by 0 bases, and 9 bases separated the two germline ends. The CDR3 runs 14 residues. Germline lookup yields CDR1 MNHEY and CDR2 SVGEGT. The CDR3 is CASSFSEYQETQYF. Here the CDR3 DNA reads TGTGCCAGCAGTTTCAGCGAGTACCAAGAGACCCAGTACTTC.

This clonotype was counted at least ten times. This chain uses TRBV28 with TRBJ2-2; no firm D call. Germline-derived CDR1 and CDR2 are MDHEN and SYDVKM. CDR3 size: 13 residues. The V end lost 3 bases, the J end lost 5 bases, and 7 bases lay between the germline ends. The CDR3 DNA reads as TGTGCCAGCAGTTTTGGGTGGACCGGGGAGCTGTTTTTT. Protein: CASSFGWTGELFF.

A few counts support this clonotype. The rearrangement links TRBV13 to TRBJ2-7, with D perhaps assigned TRBD1 or TRBD2 (5 bases each). Trimming removed 5 bases from V and 7 bases from J, with 21 bases in between. The CDR3 consists of 15 residues. Looked up from germline, CDR1 is PRHDT and CDR2 is FYEKMQ (reference sequence). CDR3 in DNA: TGTGCCAGCAGCCCTCCGGGGCACACAAAAAAAGAGCAGTACTTC. This sequence encodes CASSPPGHTKKEQYF.

The chain couples TRBV20-1 to TRBJ1-5; D unresolved. The CDR3 runs to 13 residues. CDR1 and CDR2 (germline): DFQATT, SNEGSKA (reference sequence). Trimming shortened V by 3 bases and J by 4 bases, and 10 bases separated the two germline ends. The CDR3 sequence is CSARDGMNQPQHF. CDR3 bases: TGCAGTGCTAGGGACGGAATGAATCAGCCCCAGCATTTT.

This chain links TRBV27 with TRBJ2-7, with D possibly being TRBD2 (7 bases). CDR3 size: 15 residues. Germline-derived CDR1 and CDR2 are MNHEY and SMNVEV (reference sequence). V was cut by 3 bases and J by 2 bases, with 14 bases left in between. The chain's CDR3 is CASSFGGRPPYEQYF. The DNA for the CDR3 is TGTGCCAGCAGTTTCGGGGGGCGGCCCCCCTACGAGCAGTACTTC.

This clonotype has at least ten counts. The chain has TRBV15 and TRBJ1-3; D remains unclear. Trimming left V 1 base short and J 0 bases short, with 4 bases between. The germline gives CDR1 LNHNV, CDR2 YYDKDF (reference sequence). The CDR3 has 14 amino acids. The CDR3 loop reads CATSRGPSGNTIYF. CDR3 nucleotides: TGTGCCACCAGCAGAGGACCCTCTGGAAACACCATATATTTT.

This clonotype was seen ten or more times. The chain links TRBV6-5 to TRBJ1-1; possibly TRBD1 for D (6 bases). CDR1 is MNHEY and CDR2 is SVGAGI in the germline V gene. The CDR3 spans 13 residues. Trimming pared 7 bases from V and 5 bases from J, leaving 14 bases between. CDR3 loop: CASTLGARTEAFF. The DNA of the CDR3 is TGTGCCAGCACCCTGGGGGCCCGGACTGAAGCTTTCTTT.

This clonotype was seen ten or more times. The gene calls are TRBV27 and TRBJ2-7, with D possibly matching TRBD1 (6 bases). Deletions cut 6 bases from V and 0 bases from J, with 12 bases between. The CDR3 is 14 residues long. Per the germline V gene, CDR1 is MNHEY and CDR2 is SMNVEV (reference sequence). CDR3 loop: CASSPGTYSYEQYF. As DNA, the CDR3 is TGTGCCAGCAGCCCCGGGACATACTCCTACGAGCAGTACTTC.

This clonotype has ten or more counts. The chain couples TRBV5-1 to TRBJ2-2, with D possibly being TRBD2 (5 bases). Germline CDR1 is SGHRS and CDR2 is YFSETQ. Trimming took off 0 bases at V and 1 base at J, with 7 bases between the two ends. This CDR3 is built from 15 residues. In nucleotides, the CDR3 is TGCGCCAGCAGCTTGGAAGGGAGGAACACCGGGGAGCTGTTTTTT. It codes for CASSLEGRNTGELFF.

Many counts were recorded for this clonotype. The V call is TRBV27, the J call TRBJ1-1, with 8 positions matching TRBD1. Looked up from germline, CDR1 is MNHEY and CDR2 is SMNVEV (reference sequence). V dropped 6 bases and J dropped 4; count of bases not matched to a gene: 10. This CDR3 is 15 amino acids long. The CDR3 reads CASRSYRGEGTEAFF. In nucleotides, the CDR3 is TGTGCCAGCAGGTCATACAGGGGGGAGGGCACTGAAGCTTTCTTT.

This clonotype was detected many times. The rearrangement uses TRBV2 and TRBJ2-6; a weak D match, TRBD1 (6 bases). The CDR3 runs to 16 residues. Germline V gene sequence: CDR1 SNHLY, CDR2 FYNNEI. The V end lost 6 bases, the J end lost 0 bases, and 12 bases lay between the germline ends. CDR3 nucleotide sequence: TGTGCCAGCAGGGGGCAGGGGTTCTCTGGGGCCAACGTCCTGACTTTC. It is translated as CASRGQGFSGANVLTF.

This clonotype was seen only a few times. V is TRBV28 and J is TRBJ1-6; no firm D call. Germline V CDR1 and CDR2: MDHEN, SYDVKM. The CDR3 loop spans 15 amino acids. Between the trimmed V and J ends, which lost 7 bases and 5 bases, there was a span of 15 bases. In DNA, the CDR3 is TGTGCCAGCACCCCCTGGGCAGTTCATAATTCACCCCTCCACTTT. Protein: CASTPWAVHNSPLHF.

The chain uses TRBV9 and TRBJ2-2, with TRBD2 matching 12 bases. Germline V gene lookup returns CDR1 SGDLS and CDR2 YYNGEE. The CDR3 is 16 amino acids. Germline trimming cut 2 bases from V and 7 bases from J; bases unmatched to any gene: 6. The CDR3 coding sequence is TGTGCCAGCAGCGTCACTAGCGGGGGGTTGATCGGGGAGCTGTTTTTT. Translated: CASSVTSGGLIGELFF.

The gene calls are TRBV5-4 and TRBJ2-7; D might be TRBD2 (6 bases). CDR1 is SGHNT, CDR2 YYREEE, per germline (reference sequence). V lost 2 bases and J lost 6, with 18 bases in between. The length of the CDR3 is 15 residues. The CDR3 protein is CASSFGTSSSLEQYF. The CDR3 DNA follows: TGTGCCAGCAGCTTCGGGACTTCCTCCTCCCTCGAGCAGTACTTC. Complete variable domain (other parts from reference TRBV5-4 and TRBJ2-7): ETGVTQSPTHLIKTRGQQVTLRCSSQSGHNTVSWYQQALGQGPQFIFQYYREEENGRGNFPPRFSGLQFPNYSSELNVNALELDDSALYLCASSFGTSSSLEQYFGPGTRLTVT.

The CDR3 sequence is CASSPNPRSTGELFF. CDR3 nucleotides: TGTGCCAGCAGCCCTAATCCCAGGTCCACCGGGGAGCTGTTTTTT. V usage is TRBV7-3 and J usage is TRBJ2-2; D is unclear. The CDR3 is 15 residues long. Germline V gene lookup returns CDR1 SGHTA and CDR2 FQGTGA. V was cut by 5 bases and J by 4 bases, with 14 bases left in between.